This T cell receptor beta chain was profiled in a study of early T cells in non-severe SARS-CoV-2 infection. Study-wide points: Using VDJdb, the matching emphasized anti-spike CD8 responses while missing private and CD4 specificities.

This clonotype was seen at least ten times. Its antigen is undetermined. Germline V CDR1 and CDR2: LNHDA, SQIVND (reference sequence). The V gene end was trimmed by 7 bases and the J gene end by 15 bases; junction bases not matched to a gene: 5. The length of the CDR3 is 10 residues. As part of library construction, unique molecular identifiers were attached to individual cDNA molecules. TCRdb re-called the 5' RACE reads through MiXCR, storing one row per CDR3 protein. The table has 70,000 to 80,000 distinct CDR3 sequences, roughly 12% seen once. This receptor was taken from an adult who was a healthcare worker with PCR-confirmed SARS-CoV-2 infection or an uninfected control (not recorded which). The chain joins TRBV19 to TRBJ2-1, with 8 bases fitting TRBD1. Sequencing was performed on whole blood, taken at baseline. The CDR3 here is CASMGQVPFF. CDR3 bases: TGTGCCAGTATGGGACAGGTGCCGTTCTTC.